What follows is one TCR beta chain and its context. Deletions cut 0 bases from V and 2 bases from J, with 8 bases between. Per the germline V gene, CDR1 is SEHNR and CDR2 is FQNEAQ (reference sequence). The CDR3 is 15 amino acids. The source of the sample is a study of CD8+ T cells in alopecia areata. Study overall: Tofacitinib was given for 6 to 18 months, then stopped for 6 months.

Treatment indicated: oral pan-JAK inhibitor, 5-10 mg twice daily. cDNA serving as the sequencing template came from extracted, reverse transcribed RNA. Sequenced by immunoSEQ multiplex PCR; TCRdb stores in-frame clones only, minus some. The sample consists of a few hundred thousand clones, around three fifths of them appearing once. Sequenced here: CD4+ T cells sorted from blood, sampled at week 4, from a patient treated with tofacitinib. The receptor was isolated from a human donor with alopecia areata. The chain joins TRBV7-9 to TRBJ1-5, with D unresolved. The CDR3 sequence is CASSLAGGGNQPQHF. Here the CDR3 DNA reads TGTGCCAGCAGCTTAGCTGGCGGGGGCAATCAGCCCCAGCATTTT.